The rows below give T cell receptor beta chains drawn from one sample of a study of Graves' ophthalmopathy and Graves' hyperthyroidism. TCRdb reanalysed the multiplex PCR reads using MiXCR and keeps one entry per CDR3 protein. The sample lists 600,000 to 650,000 distinct CDR3 sequences; about a fifth were seen once. The material sequenced was peripheral blood. Source of these receptors: a young woman with stable Graves' hyperthyroidism. Some clones in this sample may be carry-over from other donors' samples. Both conserved end residues are part of each CDR3. Each record gives: clone size, J gene, D gene, V gene, CDR3 DNA, CDR3 protein. A D gene is named only where the DNA matches it firmly. The listing skips clone size in some rows; elsewhere it reads once, few, many or a size class.

>many|TRBJ2-2|-|TRBV6-5
TGTGCCAGCAGTTACTATGGCGGAACCGGGGAGCTGTTTTTT
CASSYYGGTGELFF
>-|TRBJ2-5|-|TRBV20-1
TGCAGTGCAAACACAGGGAGGGAGACCCAGTACTTC
CSANTGRETQYF
>many|TRBJ2-5|TRBD1|TRBV6-2/TRBV6-3
TGTGCCAGCAGCTCTGGACAGGAACAAGAGACCCAGTACTTC
CASSSGQEQETQYF
>few|TRBJ1-5|-|TRBV30
TGTGCCTGGAGCCGATGGACGGATAGCAATCAGCCCCAGCATTTT
CAWSRWTDSNQPQHF
>-|TRBJ2-7|-|TRBV2
TGTGCCAGCATCGAACGGTACGAGCAGTACTTC
CASIERYEQYF
>many|TRBJ1-5|TRBD1|TRBV28
TGTGCCAGCAGGGACAGGGCCCGACAGCCCCAGCATTTT
CASRDRARQPQHF
>many|TRBJ1-6|-|TRBV19
TGTGCCAGTAGTATACAACAGGGTTCACCCCTCCACTTT
CASSIQQGSPLHF
>-|TRBJ2-5|TRBD2|TRBV7-2
TGTGCCAGCAGCACCCGGACTAGCTTCCAAGAGACCCAGTACTTC
CASSTRTSFQETQYF
>many|TRBJ1-6|-|TRBV6-5
TGTGCCAGCAGTAACCCGACAGTTGGCAGTTGGGGTGGCCACTTT
CASSNPTVGSWGGHF
>many|TRBJ2-7|-|TRBV10-3
TGTGCCATCAGTGAGTCGAGCCAAGGTCGGAAGTACTTC
CAISESSQGRKYF
>-|TRBJ2-2|TRBD2|TRBV6-1
TGTGCCAGCAGTCGGACTAGCGGGGTGGGCGGGGAGCTGTTTTTT
CASSRTSGVGGELFF
>many|TRBJ2-5|-|TRBV9
TGTGCCAGCAGCGTAGATGGGCAGGGGCAAGAGACCCAGTACTTC
CASSVDGQGQETQYF
>many|TRBJ2-4|TRBD2|TRBV11-2
TGTGCCAGCAGCTTAATTAGCGGGCTGAAAAACATTCAGTACTTC
CASSLISGLKNIQYF
>many|TRBJ1-5|-|TRBV28
TGTGCCAGCAGTTTGCCCCGTCAGCCCCAGCATTTT
CASSLPRQPQHF
>-|TRBJ2-7|-|TRBV29-1
TGCAGCGTTGGTCGGGATCACGAGCAGTACTTC
CSVGRDHEQYF
>many|TRBJ2-7|-|TRBV18
TGTGCCAGCTCACCTCAGTTTCCCGAGCAGTACTTC
CASSPQFPEQYF
>few|TRBJ1-1|TRBD1|TRBV30
TGTGCCTGGAGTGCGAGACCCGGGACAGGGGATAGTGAGGTTGAAGCTTTCTTT
CAWSARPGTGDSEVEAFF
>many|TRBJ1-3|-|TRBV6-5
TGTGCCAGCAGTTACGGAGGGCAGGGCGGACCGGGAAACACCATATATTTT
CASSYGGQGGPGNTIYF
>many|TRBJ2-6|-|TRBV2
TGTGCCTGGACGGTTTTCTCTGGGGCCAACGTCCTGACTTTC
CAWTVFSGANVLTF
>few|TRBJ1-2|-|TRBV4-1
TGCGCCAGCAGCCTCGGGACAAGGGGCCTTGGGGGAGGCTACACCTTC
CASSLGTRGLGGGYTF
>many|TRBJ1-5|-|TRBV12-3/TRBV12-4
TGTGCCAGCAGTGCCCGGGGTCCTGGCAATCAGCCCCAGCATTTT
CASSARGPGNQPQHF
>-|TRBJ1-6|-|TRBV28
TGTGCCAGCAGAGGTGACAGGAGGAATAATTCACCCCTCCACTTT
CASRGDRRNNSPLHF
>many|TRBJ1-1|TRBD1|TRBV6-5
TGTGCCAGCAGTTACCCCGGGACAGGGGATAGGAACACTGAAGCTTTCTTT
CASSYPGTGDRNTEAFF
>-|TRBJ1-6|-|TRBV15
TGTGCCACGGTGACACCCCTCCACTTT
CATVTPLHF
>many|TRBJ1-1|TRBD1|TRBV12-3/TRBV12-4
TGTGCCAGCAGTACGACAGGGGTAAACACTGAAGCTTTCTTT
CASSTTGVNTEAFF
>many|TRBJ2-2|-|TRBV7-8
TGTGCCAGCAGCCGAGCGGAGAACACCGGGGAGCTGTTTTTT
CASSRAENTGELFF
>many|TRBJ1-5|-|TRBV12-3/TRBV12-4
TGTGCCAGCACCGTCGGACAGCCACGCAACCCCCATCAGCCCCAGCATTTT
CASTVGQPRNPHQPQHF
>few|TRBJ1-1|TRBD1|TRBV10-3
TGTGCCATCAGCCCGGGACAGAACACTGAAGCTCTCTTT
CAISPGQNTEALF
>-|TRBJ2-7|-|TRBV28
TGTGCCAGCAGCCAATCTTGGGGGTACGAGCAGTACTTC
CASSQSWGYEQYF
>-|TRBJ1-5|TRBD1|TRBV11-2
TGTGCCAGCAGCTATACCGGACAGGGAGGTAGTCAGCCCCAGCATTTT
CASSYTGQGGSQPQHF
>many|TRBJ2-5|-|TRBV12-3/TRBV12-4
TGTGCCAGCAGTTTAGTAGCGTCTAGCTGGGAGACCCAGTACTTC
CASSLVASSWETQYF
>-|TRBJ1-1|-|TRBV19
TGTGCCAGTAGCCACTCCTTCGGGCCGGTTAACACTGAAGCTTTCTTT
CASSHSFGPVNTEAFF
>many|TRBJ1-3|-|TRBV29-1
TGCAGCGTTGAAGATTTGGTGGACACCATATATTTT
CSVEDLVDTIYF
>few|TRBJ1-2|TRBD1|TRBV25-1
TGTGCCAGCCCCAGGGGGCGTATCCATGGCTACACCTTC
CASPRGRIHGYTF
>many|TRBJ1-1|TRBD1|TRBV6-5
TGTGCCAGCAGGCGACGACAGGGGCTGAACACTGAAGCTTTCTTT
CASRRRQGLNTEAFF
>-|TRBJ2-4|-|TRBV4-1
TGCGCCAGCAGCCAAGCAGAGTCTGTGGCCAAAAACATTCAGTACTTC
CASSQAESVAKNIQYF
>-|TRBJ2-7|TRBD1|TRBV19
TGTGCCAGCTCCGGACAGGGGATTTACGAGCAGTACTTC
CASSGQGIYEQYF
>many|TRBJ1-2|TRBD1|TRBV3-1
TGTGCCAGCAGCCACTTACCGGGACAGGGGAGCTACACCTTC
CASSHLPGQGSYTF